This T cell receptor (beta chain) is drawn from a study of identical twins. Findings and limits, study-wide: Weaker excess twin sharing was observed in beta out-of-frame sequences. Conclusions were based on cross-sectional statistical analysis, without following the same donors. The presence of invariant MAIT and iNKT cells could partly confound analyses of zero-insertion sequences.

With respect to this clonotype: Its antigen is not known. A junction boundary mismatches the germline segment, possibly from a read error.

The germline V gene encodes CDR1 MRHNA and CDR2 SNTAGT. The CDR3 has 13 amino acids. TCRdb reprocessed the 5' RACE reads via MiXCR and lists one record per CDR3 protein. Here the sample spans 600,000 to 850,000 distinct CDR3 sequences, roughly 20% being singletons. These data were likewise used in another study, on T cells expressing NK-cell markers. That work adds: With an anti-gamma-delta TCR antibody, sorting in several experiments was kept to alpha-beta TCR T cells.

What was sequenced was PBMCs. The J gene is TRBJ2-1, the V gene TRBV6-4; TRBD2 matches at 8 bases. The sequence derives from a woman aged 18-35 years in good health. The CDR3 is CASSVAREGSKVF. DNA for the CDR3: TGTGCCAGTTCTGTGGCCCGGGAGGGGTCCAAGGTCTTC.